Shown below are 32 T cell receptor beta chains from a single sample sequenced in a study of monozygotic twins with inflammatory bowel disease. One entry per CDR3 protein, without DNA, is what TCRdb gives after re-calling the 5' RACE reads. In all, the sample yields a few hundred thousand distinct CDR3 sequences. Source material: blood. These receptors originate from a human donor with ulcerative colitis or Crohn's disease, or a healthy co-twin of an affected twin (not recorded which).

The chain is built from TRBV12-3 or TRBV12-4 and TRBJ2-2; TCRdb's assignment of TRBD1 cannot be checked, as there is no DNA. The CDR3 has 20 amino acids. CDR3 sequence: CASSLRLQGAGRISAGELFF.

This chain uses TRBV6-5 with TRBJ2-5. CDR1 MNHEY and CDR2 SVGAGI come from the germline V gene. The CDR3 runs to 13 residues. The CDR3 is CTSSYAAAETQYF.

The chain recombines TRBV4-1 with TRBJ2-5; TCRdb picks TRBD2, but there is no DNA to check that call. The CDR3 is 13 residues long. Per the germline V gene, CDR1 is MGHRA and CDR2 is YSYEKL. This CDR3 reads CASRSGLAGTQYF.

The CDR3 region is CASSLGQQNTGELFF. This chain connects TRBV5-1 to TRBJ2-2; the D gene TCRdb calls, TRBD1, cannot be checked with no DNA. Germline V gene lookup returns CDR1 SGHRS and CDR2 YFSETQ. The CDR3 has 15 residues.

This CDR3 reads CASSLGAWHNEQFF. This chain uses TRBV7-2 with TRBJ2-1; TCRdb lists TRBD2, though no DNA is available to test this call. The CDR3 covers 14 residues. CDR1 SGHTA and CDR2 FQGNSA come from the germline V gene.

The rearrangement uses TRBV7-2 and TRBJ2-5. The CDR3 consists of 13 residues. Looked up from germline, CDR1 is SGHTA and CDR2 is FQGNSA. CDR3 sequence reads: CASSLEGWGTQYF.

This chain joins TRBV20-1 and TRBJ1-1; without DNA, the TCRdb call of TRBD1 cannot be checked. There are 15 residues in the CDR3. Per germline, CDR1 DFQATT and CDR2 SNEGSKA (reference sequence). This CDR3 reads CSQPKTGAWNTEAFF.

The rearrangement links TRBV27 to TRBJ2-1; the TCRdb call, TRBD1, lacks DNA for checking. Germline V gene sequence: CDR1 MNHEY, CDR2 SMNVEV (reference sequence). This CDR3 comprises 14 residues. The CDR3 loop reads CASSLSGDRNEQFF.

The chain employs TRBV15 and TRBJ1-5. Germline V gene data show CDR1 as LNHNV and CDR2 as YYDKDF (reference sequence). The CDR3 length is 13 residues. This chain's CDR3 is CATSRVKSQPQHF.

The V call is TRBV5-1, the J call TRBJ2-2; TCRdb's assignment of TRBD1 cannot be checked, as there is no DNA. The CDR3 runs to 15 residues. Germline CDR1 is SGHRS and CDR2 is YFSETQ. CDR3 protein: CASSFSGQNTGELFF.

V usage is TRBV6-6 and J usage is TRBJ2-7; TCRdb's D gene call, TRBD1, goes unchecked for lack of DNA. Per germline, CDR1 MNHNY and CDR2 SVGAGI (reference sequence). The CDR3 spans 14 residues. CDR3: CASSPPDRIYEQYF.

CDR3 sequence reads: CSASIPGSAHEQFF. The chain recombines TRBV20-1 with TRBJ2-1; no DNA is available, so the TRBD1 call from TCRdb remains unchecked. Germline V gene lookup returns CDR1 DFQATT and CDR2 SNEGSKA (reference sequence). The CDR3 spans 14 residues.

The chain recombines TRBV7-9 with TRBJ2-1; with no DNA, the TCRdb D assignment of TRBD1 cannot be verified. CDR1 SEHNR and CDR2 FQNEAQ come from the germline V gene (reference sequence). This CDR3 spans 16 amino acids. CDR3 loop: CASSLFNRITGHEQFF.

The CDR3 protein is CASSPPELAGGLETQYF. The chain is built from TRBV11-2 and TRBJ2-5; TCRdb's assignment of TRBD2 cannot be checked, as there is no DNA. This CDR3 region has 17 residues. CDR1 and CDR2 (germline): SGHAT, FQNNGV.

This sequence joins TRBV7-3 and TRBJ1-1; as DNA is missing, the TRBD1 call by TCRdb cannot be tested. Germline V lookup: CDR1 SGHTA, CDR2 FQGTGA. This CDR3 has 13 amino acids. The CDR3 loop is CASSSLTDTEAFF.

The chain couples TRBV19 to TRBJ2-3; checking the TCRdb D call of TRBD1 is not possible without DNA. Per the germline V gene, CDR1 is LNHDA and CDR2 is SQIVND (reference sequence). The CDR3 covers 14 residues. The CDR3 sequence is CASRTGLDTDTQYF.

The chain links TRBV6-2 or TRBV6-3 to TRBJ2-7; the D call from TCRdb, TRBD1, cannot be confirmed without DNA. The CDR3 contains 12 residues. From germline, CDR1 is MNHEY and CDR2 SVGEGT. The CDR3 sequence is CASTDRGGEQYF.

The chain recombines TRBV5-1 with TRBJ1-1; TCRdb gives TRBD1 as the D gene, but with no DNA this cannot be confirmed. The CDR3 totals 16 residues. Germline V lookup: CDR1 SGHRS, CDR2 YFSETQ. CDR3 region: CASNLSRGRVNTEAFF.

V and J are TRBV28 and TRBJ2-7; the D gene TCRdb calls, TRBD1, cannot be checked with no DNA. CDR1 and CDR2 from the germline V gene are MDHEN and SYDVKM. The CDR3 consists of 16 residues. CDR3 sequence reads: CASSGRGQGYSYEQYF.

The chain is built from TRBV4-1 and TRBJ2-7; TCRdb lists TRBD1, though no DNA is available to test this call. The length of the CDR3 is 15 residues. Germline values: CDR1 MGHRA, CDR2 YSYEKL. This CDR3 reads CASSQRDRGIHEQYF.

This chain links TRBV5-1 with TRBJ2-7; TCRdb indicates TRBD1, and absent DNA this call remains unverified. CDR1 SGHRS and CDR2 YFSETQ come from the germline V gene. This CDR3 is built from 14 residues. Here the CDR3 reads CASSLEGGPREQYF.

The CDR3 loop is CASSFPTGLWNTEAFF. The chain combines TRBV6-2 or TRBV6-3 with TRBJ1-1. The germline V gene encodes CDR1 MNHEY and CDR2 SVGEGT. This CDR3 is built from 16 residues.

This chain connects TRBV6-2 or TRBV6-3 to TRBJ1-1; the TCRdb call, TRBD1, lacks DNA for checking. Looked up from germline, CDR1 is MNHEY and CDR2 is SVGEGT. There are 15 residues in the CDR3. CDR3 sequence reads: CASSSMTTGNTEAFF.

CDR3 in amino acids: CASSGVTGGNTEAFF. This rearrangement joins TRBV5-1 to TRBJ1-1; TCRdb names TRBD1, which stays unverified in the absence of DNA. Germline V gene lookup returns CDR1 SGHRS and CDR2 YFSETQ. The CDR3 spans 15 residues. Variable domain in full (rest from reference TRBV5-1 and TRBJ1-1): KAGVTQTPRYLIKTRGQQVTLSCSPISGHRSVSWYQQTPGQGLQFLFEYFSETQRNKGNFPGRFSGRQFSNSRSEMNVSTLELGDSALYLCASSGVTGGNTEAFFGQGTRLTVV.

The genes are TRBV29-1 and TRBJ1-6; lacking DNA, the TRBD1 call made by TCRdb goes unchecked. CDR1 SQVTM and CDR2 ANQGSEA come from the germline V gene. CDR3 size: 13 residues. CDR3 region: CSVSGGLNSPLHF.

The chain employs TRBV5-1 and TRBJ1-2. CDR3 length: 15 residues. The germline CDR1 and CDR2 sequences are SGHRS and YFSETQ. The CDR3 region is CASRSSTAANYGYTF.

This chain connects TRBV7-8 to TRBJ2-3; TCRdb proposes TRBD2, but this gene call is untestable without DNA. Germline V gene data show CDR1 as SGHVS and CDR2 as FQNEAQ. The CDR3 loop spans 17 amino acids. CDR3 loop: CASSSGLAGGRADTQYF.

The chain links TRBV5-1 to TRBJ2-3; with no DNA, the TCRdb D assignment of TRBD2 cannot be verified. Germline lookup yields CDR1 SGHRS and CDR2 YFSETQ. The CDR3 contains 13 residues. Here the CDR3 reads CASSHVVREGKYF.

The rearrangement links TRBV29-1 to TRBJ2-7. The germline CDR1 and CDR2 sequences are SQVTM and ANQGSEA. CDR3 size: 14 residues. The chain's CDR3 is CSVEEARSPYEQYF.

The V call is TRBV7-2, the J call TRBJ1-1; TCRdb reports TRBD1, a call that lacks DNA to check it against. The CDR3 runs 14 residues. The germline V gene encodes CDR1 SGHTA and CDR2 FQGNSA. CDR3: CASSSTGVITEAFF.

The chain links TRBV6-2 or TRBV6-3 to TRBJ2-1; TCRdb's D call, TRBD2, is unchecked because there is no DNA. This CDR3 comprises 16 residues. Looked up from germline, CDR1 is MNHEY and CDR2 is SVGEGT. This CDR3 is CASWGYGTRGLDEQFF.

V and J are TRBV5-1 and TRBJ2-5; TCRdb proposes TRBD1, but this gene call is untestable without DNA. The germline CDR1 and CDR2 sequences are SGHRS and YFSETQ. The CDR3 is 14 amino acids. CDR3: CASSRPEGLETQYF.